This entry features one TCR beta chain sequence. The trim removed 0 bases at V and 7 bases at J, leaving 2 bases unmatched. Germline V CDR1 and CDR2: MNHEY, SMNVEV (reference sequence). There are 15 residues in the CDR3. Libraries were prepared by immunoSEQ multiplex PCR; TCRdb keeps only in-frame clonotypes and omits some of them. The repertoire has roughly 150,000 clones, approximately 84% of them found once; the top ten carry approximately 1.8%. This specimen belongs to a study of blood T cell repertoires in COVID-19. This chain uses TRBV27 with TRBJ1-6, with 8 bases lining up with TRBD1. Sequencing input: PBMCs or T cells enriched from blood (not recorded which). This sequence originates from a woman in her late teens or twenties who had been exposed to COVID-19. CDR3 bases: TGTGCCAGCAGTTTATCAGACAGGGGCAATTCACCCCTCCACTTT. This sequence encodes CASSLSDRGNSPLHF.